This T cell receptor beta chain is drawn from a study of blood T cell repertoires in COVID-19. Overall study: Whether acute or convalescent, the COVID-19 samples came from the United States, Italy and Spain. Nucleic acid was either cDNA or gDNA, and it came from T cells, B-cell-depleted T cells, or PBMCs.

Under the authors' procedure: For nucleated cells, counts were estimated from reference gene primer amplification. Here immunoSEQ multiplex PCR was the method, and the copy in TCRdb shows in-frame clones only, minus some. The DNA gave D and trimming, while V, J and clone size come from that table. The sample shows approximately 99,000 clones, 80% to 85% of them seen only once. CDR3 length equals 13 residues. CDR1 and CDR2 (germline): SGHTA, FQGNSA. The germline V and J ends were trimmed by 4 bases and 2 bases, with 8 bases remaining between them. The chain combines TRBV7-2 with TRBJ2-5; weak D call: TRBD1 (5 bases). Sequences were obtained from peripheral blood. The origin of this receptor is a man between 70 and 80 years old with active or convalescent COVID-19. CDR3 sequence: CASSYSGQETQYF. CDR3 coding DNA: TGTGCCAGCAGCTATTCAGGGCAAGAGACCCAGTACTTC.